These 10 T cell receptor beta chains were sequenced from one sample in a study of beta chain features in type 1 diabetes. The authors reverse transcribed all of the isolated RNA, so sequencing captured expressed TCRB transcripts. Using immunoSEQ multiplex PCR, the repertoire was profiled, and TCRdb retains in-frame clones only, with some absent. The repertoire holds some 300,000 clones, with about 8% as singletons. The sequenced sample was central memory CD4+ T cells from blood. The receptors were sampled from a young woman in good health.

The rearrangement uses TRBV6-5 and TRBJ1-2; TRBD1 is a possible D gene (5 bases). This CDR3 region has 11 residues. Trimming took 6 bases from V and 8 from J, leaving 10 bases between them. Per the germline V gene, CDR1 is MNHEY and CDR2 is SVGAGI. DNA for the CDR3: TGTGCCAGCAGGTCGCGGGGCGGCTACACCTTC. This sequence encodes CASRSRGGYTF.

This clone was detected only a few times. The rearrangement links TRBV7-7 to TRBJ2-5; D may be TRBD1 (5 bases). V lost 3 bases and J lost 1, with 12 bases in between. CDR3 length: 15 residues. CDR1 and CDR2 (germline): SSHAT, FNYEAQ (reference sequence). The CDR3 is CASSLSRTFQETQYF. In DNA form, the CDR3 reads TGTGCCAGCAGCTTGTCCCGGACATTCCAAGAGACCCAGTACTTC.

This clone turned up a few times. The V and J genes are TRBV5-1 and TRBJ2-7; 7 bases map to TRBD1. The germline V gene has CDR1 SGHRS and CDR2 YFSETQ. V was clipped by 0 bases and J by 10 bases; unmatched bases: 7. CDR3 length: 13 residues. CDR3 amino acids: CASSLGAGTDQYV. CDR3 coding DNA: TGCGCCAGCAGCTTGGGTGCAGGGACAGATCAGTACGTC.

This sequence joins TRBV28 and TRBJ2-3; TRBD2 matches 9 bases. J lost 2 bases, V lost 7 bases, and 4 bases had no gene match. CDR1 MDHEN and CDR2 SYDVKM come from the germline V gene. The CDR3 contains 14 residues. The CDR3 sequence is CASKERGATDTQYF. The CDR3 DNA reads TGTGCCAGCAAGGAGCGGGGGGCCACAGATACGCAGTATTTT. The full variable domain, rest sourced from reference TRBV28 and TRBJ2-3, is DVKVTQSSRYLVKRTGEKVFLECVQDMDHENMFWYRQDPGLGLRLIYFSYDVKMKEKGDIPEGYSVSREKKERFSLILESASTNQTSMYLCASKERGATDTQYFGPGTRLTVL.

This clone was counted between two and nine times. The gene calls are TRBV7-9 and TRBJ2-5, with D possibly matching TRBD2 (6 bases). This CDR3 has 12 residues. Trimming removed 5 bases from V and 5 bases from J, with 9 bases in between. Germline V gives CDR1 SEHNR, CDR2 FQNEAQ (reference sequence). This chain's CDR3 is CASSRGDETQYF. CDR3 in DNA: TGTGCCAGCAGCCGCGGGGATGAGACCCAGTACTTC.

A few counts support this clone. The CDR3 loop is CASSFAETQYF. Written as DNA, the CDR3 is TGTGCCAGCAGCTTCGCCGAGACCCAGTACTTC. The chain joins TRBV7-9 to TRBJ2-5; the D is unclear. This CDR3 is built from 11 residues. Between the trimmed V and J ends, which lost 3 bases and 5 bases, there was a span of 4 bases. Germline V gives CDR1 SEHNR, CDR2 FQNEAQ (reference sequence).

This clone was counted only a few times. The chain employs TRBV5-8 and TRBJ2-3; D call uncertain. Trimming removed 2 bases at V and 4 bases at J, with 14 bases between. The CDR3 extends over 15 amino acids. Germline V lookup: CDR1 SGHTS, CDR2 YDEGEE. CDR3 sequence reads: CASSFQAYGADTQYF. The CDR3 DNA sequence: TGTGCCAGCAGCTTTCAAGCCTATGGGGCAGATACGCAGTATTTT.

This clone has only a few counts. The J gene is TRBJ2-2, the V gene TRBV5-1, with 8 bases that match TRBD2. The CDR3 is 13 residues long. After removal of 9 bases from V and 3 bases from J, the junction contained 4 bases not matched to a gene. Per germline, CDR1 SGHRS and CDR2 YFSETQ. For the CDR3, the DNA is TGCGCCACCCGAGCGGGGGACACCGGGGAGCTGTTTTTT. It is translated as CATRAGDTGELFF. Looking up the rest from reference TRBV5-1 and TRBJ2-2 gives the full variable domain: KAGVTQTPRYLIKTRGQQVTLSCSPISGHRSVSWYQQTPGQGLQFLFEYFSETQRNKGNFPGRFSGRQFSNSRSEMNVSTLELGDSALYLCATRAGDTGELFFGEGSRLTVL.

This clone showed up just a few times. This sequence joins TRBV28 and TRBJ1-6; a weak D match, TRBD1 (5 bases). Germline lookup yields CDR1 MDHEN and CDR2 SYDVKM. The CDR3 spans 14 residues. V gave up 6 bases and J gave up 7 bases, with 13 bases separating them. The CDR3 sequence is CASSQGDRNSPLHF. The CDR3 DNA reads TGTGCCAGCAGCCAAGGGGACCGCAATTCACCCCTCCACTTT.

A few counts support this clone. This chain uses TRBV5-1 with TRBJ2-7; 9 positions match TRBD2. Germline V lookup: CDR1 SGHRS, CDR2 YFSETQ. Trimming cost V 0 bases and J 2 bases; bases outside gene matches: 3. This CDR3 comprises 15 residues. The CDR3 nucleotides are TGCGCCAGCAGCTTGGTGGTAGCGGGAGCCTACGAGCAGTACTTC. This gives the protein CASSLVVAGAYEQYF.